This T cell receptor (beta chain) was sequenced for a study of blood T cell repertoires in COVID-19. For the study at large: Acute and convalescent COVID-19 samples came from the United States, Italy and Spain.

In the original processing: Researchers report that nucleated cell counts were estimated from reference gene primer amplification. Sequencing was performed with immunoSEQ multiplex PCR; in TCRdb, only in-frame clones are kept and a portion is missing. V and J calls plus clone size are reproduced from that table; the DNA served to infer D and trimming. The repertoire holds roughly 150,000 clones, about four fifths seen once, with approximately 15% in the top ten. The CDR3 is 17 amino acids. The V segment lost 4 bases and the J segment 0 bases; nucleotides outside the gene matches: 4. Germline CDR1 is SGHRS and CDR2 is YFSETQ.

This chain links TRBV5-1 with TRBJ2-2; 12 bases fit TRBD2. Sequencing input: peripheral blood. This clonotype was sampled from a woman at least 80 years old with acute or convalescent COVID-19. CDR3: CASSVPSGGANTGELFF. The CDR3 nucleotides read TGCGCCAGCAGCGTTCCTAGCGGGGGGGCGAACACCGGGGAGCTGTTTTTT. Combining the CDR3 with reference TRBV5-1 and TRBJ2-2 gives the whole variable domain KAGVTQTPRYLIKTRGQQVTLSCSPISGHRSVSWYQQTPGQGLQFLFEYFSETQRNKGNFPGRFSGRQFSNSRSEMNVSTLELGDSALYLCASSVPSGGANTGELFFGEGSRLTVL.